Listed below are T cell receptor beta chains from one sample, sequenced in a study of T cells in Graves' hyperthyroidism and ophthalmopathy. MiXCR, run by TCRdb on the multiplex PCR reads, gives a single entry per CDR3 protein. The data contain 330,000 or so distinct CDR3 sequences, roughly 20% of them singletons. What was sequenced was blood. The receptors stem from a man aged 45-60 years with Graves' ophthalmopathy. Both conserved end residues are part of each CDR3. Fields, in order: J gene, D gene, V gene, clone size, CDR3 DNA, CDR3 protein. The D gene is left open where the match is weak. Clone sizes are given selectively: once, few, many, or a class where the clone is expanded.

TRBJ2-2,-,TRBV13,-,TGTGCCAGCAGCTTAGGACAGGAGAACACCGGGGAGCTGTTTTTT,CASSLGQENTGELFF
TRBJ1-2,-,TRBV9,few,TGTGCCAGCCAACGAGGGGGGAGCTACACCTTC,CASQRGGSYTF
TRBJ1-2,-,TRBV20-1,-,TGCAGTGCTTGGGACGGATCCAACTATGGCTACACCTTC,CSAWDGSNYGYTF
TRBJ2-1,TRBD2,TRBV2,many,TGTGCCAGCAGGGGTCCCGGGACTAGCGGGAGCGGCAATGAGCAGTTCTTC,CASRGPGTSGSGNEQFF
TRBJ2-5,TRBD2,TRBV30,many,TGTGCCTGGATGGCTAGCGGGTCCCAAGAGACCCAGTACTTC,CAWMASGSQETQYF
TRBJ2-5,TRBD2,TRBV2,-,TGTGCCAGCAGTGTAGCGGGAGGCGCCCGGGGAGAGACCCAGTACTTC,CASSVAGGARGETQYF
TRBJ2-5,-,TRBV5-1,-,TGCGCCAGCAGCTCGGGCCTCGAGACGCGGGAGACCCAGTACTTC,CASSSGLETRETQYF
TRBJ2-7,-,TRBV6-5,-,TGTGCCAGCAGTTCACAAGACAGGTCGGGAAACGAGCAGTACTTC,CASSSQDRSGNEQYF
TRBJ2-7,-,TRBV6-1,-,TGTGCCACCCATGTCGTGGGAATGAGCTCCTACGAGCAGTACTTC,CATHVVGMSSYEQYF
TRBJ2-3,TRBD2,TRBV27,few,TGTGCCAGCAGTTTTGGTCCGGGAGGGCAAGATACGCAGTATTTT,CASSFGPGGQDTQYF
TRBJ2-3,-,TRBV9,few,TGTGCCAGCAGCCCCCGAGGAGGTGCAGGCCTGAAGTTCACAGATACGCAGTATTTT,CASSPRGGAGLKFTDTQYF
TRBJ2-1,TRBD2,TRBV6-1,few,TGTGCCAGCAACGTACTAGCGGGAGGGCCAATGAATGAGCAGTTCTTC,CASNVLAGGPMNEQFF
TRBJ1-6,-,TRBV2,many,TGTGCCAGCAGTGAAGGGGACAATAATTCACCCCTCCACTTT,CASSEGDNNSPLHF
TRBJ2-7,TRBD2,TRBV6-1,-,TGTGCCAGCAGACCCACTAGCGGGAGTGGTAACGAGCAGTACTTC,CASRPTSGSGNEQYF
TRBJ2-1,-,TRBV7-9,-,TGTGCCAGCAGCCAAAGGGGCCGACCAGGGGACAATGAGCAGTTCTTC,CASSQRGRPGDNEQFF
TRBJ2-5,TRBD2,TRBV9,-,TGTGCCAGCAGCGTAGGGCCAGCGGGAGTAGGAGAGACCCAGTACTTC,CASSVGPAGVGETQYF
TRBJ2-3,-,TRBV4-2,many,TGTGCCAGCAGCCACCAGTCAGATACGCAGTATTTT,CASSHQSDTQYF
TRBJ2-7,TRBD2,TRBV28,many,TGTGCCAGCAGTCCCCCGGGAGGGTACACCTACGAGCAGTACTTC,CASSPPGGYTYEQYF
TRBJ2-3,TRBD2,TRBV6-1,few,TGTGCCAGCAGTTCGGTCGGGAGGACTGATACGCAGTATTTT,CASSSVGRTDTQYF
TRBJ2-3,TRBD2,TRBV7-3,many,TGTGCCAGCAGCTTATTGGGGGGGAAGGGCCGGCGCACAGATACGCAGTATTTT,CASSLLGGKGRRTDTQYF
TRBJ1-1,TRBD1,TRBV10-3,many,TGTGCCATCAGACAGGGGAAGGAAGCTTTCTTT,CAIRQGKEAFF
TRBJ1-6,-,TRBV9,-,TGTGCCAGCAGCGGGCAGGGAAATAATTCACCCCTCCACTTT,CASSGQGNNSPLHF
TRBJ2-7,-,TRBV20-1,-,TGCAGTGCTAGAGATGCAATGGGGGGGCGAGGTCCCTCCGAGCAGTACTTC,CSARDAMGGRGPSEQYF
TRBJ2-7,-,TRBV20-1,many,TGCAGTGCTAGCCGAGGGGAGCAGTACTTC,CSASRGEQYF
TRBJ2-1,-,TRBV6-1,-,TGTGCCAGCAGTGAGGTCCCGGGGAATGAGCAGTTCTTC,CASSEVPGNEQFF
TRBJ2-7,TRBD1,TRBV9,few,TGTGCCAGCAGCGTAGCGTTAGGGACAGGGATCTACGAGCAGTACTTC,CASSVALGTGIYEQYF
TRBJ2-7,-,TRBV20-1,-,TGCAGTGCTAGAGGCCAGAGCGAGCAGTACTTC,CSARGQSEQYF
TRBJ2-2,-,TRBV3-1,many,TGTGCCAGCAGCCCCGACTGGAACACCGGGGAGCTGTTTTTT,CASSPDWNTGELFF
TRBJ2-2,-,TRBV5-1,-,TGCGCCAGCAGCTTGGGCAGGGCGAACACCGGGGAGCTGTTTTTT,CASSLGRANTGELFF
TRBJ2-7,-,TRBV5-1,-,TGCGCCAGCAGCTTGTCACAGGGAACGATGTACGAGCAGTACTTC,CASSLSQGTMYEQYF
TRBJ2-3,-,TRBV27,-,TGTGCCAGCAGTTTAAAAAGCGGCCGCACAGATACGCAGTATTTT,CASSLKSGRTDTQYF
TRBJ2-5,-,TRBV12-3/TRBV12-4,many,TGTGCCAGCAGTTTGTATGAGGGAGAGACCCAGTACTTC,CASSLYEGETQYF
TRBJ2-1,TRBD2,TRBV19,-,TGTGCCAGTACCCCGGCGGGAGGGAGGTCCTACAATGAGCAGTTCTTC,CASTPAGGRSYNEQFF
TRBJ2-7,TRBD1,TRBV6-1,-,TGTGCCAGCAGCCTCGCCGACAGGGCGTACGAGCAGTACTTC,CASSLADRAYEQYF
TRBJ2-4,-,TRBV5-8,-,TGTGCCAGCAGCTTTGACAGTAAAAACATTCAGTACTTC,CASSFDSKNIQYF
TRBJ1-1,-,TRBV5-1,few,TGCGCCAGCAGTGCCCTTGGGAACACTGAAGCTTTCTTT,CASSALGNTEAFF
TRBJ1-2,-,TRBV19,-,TGTGCCAGTAAGGGCACGAGTAACTATGGCTACACCTTC,CASKGTSNYGYTF
TRBJ2-6,TRBD1,TRBV6-5,few,TGTGCCAGCAGTTACGTGGCAGGGGGAGCCTCCGGGGCCAACGTCCTGACTTTC,CASSYVAGGASGANVLTF
TRBJ2-1,-,TRBV29-1,few,TGCAGCGTTGGAGGGGGGAACCTACCGGGCAATGAGCAGTTCTTC,CSVGGGNLPGNEQFF
TRBJ2-1,-,TRBV7-9,few,TGTGCCAGCCGCGGAGCGTCCAATGAGCAGTTCTTC,CASRGASNEQFF
TRBJ2-4,TRBD1,TRBV15,-,TGTGCCACCAGCAGAGGGGACAGAAAAAACATTCAGTACTTC,CATSRGDRKNIQYF
TRBJ2-7,-,TRBV7-9,many,TGTGCCAGCAGCTTAAATCCCCTTGGCAGTTCGGAATACGAGCAGTACTTC,CASSLNPLGSSEYEQYF
TRBJ2-1,-,TRBV2,many,TGTGCCAGCAGTGAGAGGATTGACGGGAGAGGGGATGAGCAGTTCTTC,CASSERIDGRGDEQFF
TRBJ2-7,TRBD1,TRBV14,-,TGTGCCAGCAGCGAGGGACAGATTATTCCCTACGAGCAGTACTTC,CASSEGQIIPYEQYF
TRBJ2-7,-,TRBV19,-,TGTGCCAGCAGAGGTGGCGTCCACGAGCAGTACTTC,CASRGGVHEQYF
TRBJ2-7,TRBD1,TRBV28,many,TGTGCCAGCAGGGGGACAGGGGGCTCCTACGAGCAGTACTTC,CASRGTGGSYEQYF
TRBJ2-3,TRBD1,TRBV20-1,many,TGCAGTGCACGGGGACGCACAGGGGGAGGCACAGATACGCAGTATTTT,CSARGRTGGGTDTQYF
TRBJ2-7,TRBD2,TRBV2,many,TGTGCCAGTTTAGAGAGGGCTAGCGGGGGCTACGAGCAGTACTTC,CASLERASGGYEQYF
TRBJ2-2,-,TRBV27,-,TGTGCCAGCAGTAGACCGGGACCCGACTATGCCACCGGGGAGCTGTTTTTT,CASSRPGPDYATGELFF
TRBJ1-5,-,TRBV18,many,TGTGCCAGCTCACAGGGACGGACAAATCAGCCCCAGCATTTT,CASSQGRTNQPQHF
TRBJ1-5,-,TRBV6-2/TRBV6-3,-,TGTGCCAGCAAGCTCGGCAGCAATCAGCCCCAGCATTTT,CASKLGSNQPQHF
TRBJ2-5,TRBD1,TRBV28,many,TGTGCCAGCAGTCACTGGACAGGGGGTAAAGAGACCCAGTACTTC,CASSHWTGGKETQYF
TRBJ1-2,TRBD1,TRBV20-1,few,TGCAGTGCGGTGGACAGGGACCTCTCCACCTTC,CSAVDRDLSTF
TRBJ2-1,-,TRBV3-1,-,TGTGCCAGCAGCTGTTCTGGGGGACACAATGAGCAGTTCTTC,CASSCSGGHNEQFF
TRBJ2-7,TRBD2,TRBV20-1,-,TGCAGTGCTAGGAGGGGCGGGAGGGCCGGGGGCTACGAGCAGTACTTC,CSARRGGRAGGYEQYF